What follows are 25 T cell receptor beta chains derived from one specimen sequenced in a study of blood T cells in healthy people across ages. The use of a sample-barcoded 5' primer and a J-beta primer mix characterized a second PCR of roughly 7 to 11 cycles. A single record per CDR3 protein comes from TCRdb applying MiXCR to the 5' RACE reads. The top ten hold around 3% of the sample, which has about 780,000 distinct CDR3 sequences, roughly 25% seen once. These same data were also listed under a study on T cells of mothers and their children.

Sequenced sample: blood. The receptor set was obtained from a boy younger than 18 in good health.

The rearrangement joins TRBV3-1 to TRBJ2-1; no clear D gene. In germline, CDR1 is LGHDT, CDR2 YNNKEL (reference sequence). The CDR3 has 12 residues. The V and J ends lost 1 base and 11 bases respectively, with 9 bases between them. DNA of the CDR3: TGTGCCAGCAGCCAAGGGTACACTAAGCAGTTCTTC. This sequence encodes CASSQGYTKQFF.

The gene calls are TRBV27 and TRBJ1-2; TRBD1 matches 8 bases. Trimming removed 6 bases from V and 8 bases from J; junction bases left unmatched: 8. This CDR3 region has 13 residues. The V gene's germline CDR1 is MNHEY and CDR2 SMNVEV (reference sequence). The CDR3 bases are TGTGCCAGCAGGCTACTGACAGGGGACGGCTACACCTTC. Translation gives CASRLLTGDGYTF.

This clonotype was seen a handful of times. The J gene is TRBJ2-7, the V gene TRBV7-9; TRBD1 matches 7 bases. The CDR3 consists of 14 residues. Per germline, CDR1 SEHNR and CDR2 FQNEAQ (reference sequence). V shed 5 bases and J 2 bases; nucleotides not matched to a gene: 6. The CDR3: CASSARDSPYEQYF. In DNA, the CDR3 is TGTGCCAGCAGCGCCCGGGACAGTCCCTACGAGCAGTACTTC.

On this clonotype itself: No conserved phenylalanine or tryptophan ends this CDR3, so it is likely a read error. This sequence joins TRBV6-6 and TRBJ2-3; 9 bases map to TRBD2. The V and J ends lost 8 bases and 1 base, in that order; junction bases with no gene match: 10. The CDR3 is 16 residues long. Germline V lookup: CDR1 MNHNY, CDR2 SVGAGI (reference sequence). CDR3 amino acids: CASWGDASGGTDTQYC. For the CDR3, the DNA is TGTGCCAGCTGGGGTGATGCTAGCGGGGGCACAGATACGCAGTATTGT.

This clonotype has a handful of counts. The chain employs TRBV20-1 and TRBJ2-5; TRBD2 matches 7 bases. The CDR3 extends over 17 amino acids. The trim removed 1 base at V and 4 bases at J, leaving 15 bases unmatched. Per germline, CDR1 DFQATT and CDR2 SNEGSKA (reference sequence). CDR3 DNA sequence: TGCAGTGCTAGAGTCACGGGCAACGGACTAGTGGGAGAGACCCAGTACTTC. This translates into CSARVTGNGLVGETQYF.

The gene calls are TRBV7-9 and TRBJ2-5; 9 bases align to TRBD1. The CDR3 length is 15 residues. Germline lookup yields CDR1 SEHNR and CDR2 FQNEAQ (reference sequence). Germline trimming cut 5 bases from V and 4 bases from J; bases unmatched to any gene: 8. The CDR3 nucleotides read TGTGCCAGCAGCATGGAGGACAGGGGCAGAGAGACCCAGTACTTC. This translates into CASSMEDRGRETQYF. Using reference TRBV7-9 and TRBJ2-5 for the parts outside the CDR3, the full variable domain is DTGVSQNPRHKITKRGQNVTFRCDPISEHNRLYWYRQTLGQGPEFLTYFQNEAQLEKSRLLSDRFSAERPKGSFSTLEIQRTEQGDSAMYLCASSMEDRGRETQYFGPGTRLLVL.

The chain is built from TRBV2 and TRBJ1-1; the D is unclear. The CDR3 is made up of 13 amino acids. Germline V gene lookup returns CDR1 SNHLY and CDR2 FYNNEI. V lost 6 bases and J lost 1, with 9 bases in between. The CDR3 DNA reads TGTGCCAGCAGACTGGGCAGGAACACTGAAGCTTTCTTT. It translates to CASRLGRNTEAFF.

V is TRBV7-9 and J is TRBJ1-4; the D gene is possibly TRBD1 (5 bases). Germline lookup yields CDR1 SEHNR and CDR2 FQNEAQ (reference sequence). The CDR3 contains 15 residues. Trimming left V 2 bases short and J 7 bases short, with 14 bases between. The CDR3 reads CASSLHRDVGEKLFF. In nucleotides, the CDR3 is TGTGCCAGCAGCTTACACCGGGACGTCGGTGAAAAACTGTTTTTT.

The V call is TRBV7-2, the J call TRBJ2-7, with 7 nucleotides matching TRBD2. CDR1 is SGHTA and CDR2 is FQGNSA in the germline V gene. This CDR3 spans 16 amino acids. J lost 1 base, V lost 1 base, and 7 bases had no gene match. CDR3: CASSLERLALSYEQYF. The CDR3 coding sequence is TGTGCCAGCAGCTTAGAGCGACTAGCCCTTTCCTACGAGCAGTACTTC.

This clonotype was seen more than once but under ten times. The chain uses TRBV24-1 and TRBJ2-5; 9 nucleotides agree with TRBD1. Germline CDR1 is KGHDR and CDR2 is SFDVKD. V dropped 5 bases and J dropped 5; count of bases not matched to a gene: 8. This CDR3 contains 15 residues. The CDR3 region is CATSGPRTGVETQYF. CDR3 DNA sequence: TGTGCCACCAGTGGTCCCAGGACAGGGGTGGAGACCCAGTACTTC.

The genes are TRBV11-2 and TRBJ2-5; possibly TRBD1 for D (5 bases). Germline V gives CDR1 SGHAT, CDR2 FQNNGV. The CDR3 is 15 residues long. Trimming removed 5 bases at V and 5 bases at J, with 18 bases between. The CDR3 DNA reads TGTGCCAGCAGCCTAGGGTTAGCTCCAGGGGAGACCCAGTACTTC. This translates into CASSLGLAPGETQYF. Full variable domain (outside the CDR3, taken from reference TRBV11-2 and TRBJ2-5): EAGVAQSPRYKIIEKRQSVAFWCNPISGHATLYWYQQILGQGPKLLIQFQNNGVVDDSQLPKDRFSAERLKGVDSTLKIQPAKLEDSAVYLCASSLGLAPGETQYFGPGTRLLVL.

The chain uses TRBV18 and TRBJ1-2; D perhaps matches TRBD1 (6 bases). The CDR3 loop spans 13 amino acids. Germline CDR1 is KGHSH and CDR2 is LQKENI. Trimming took off 3 bases at V and 7 bases at J, with 12 bases between the two ends. As DNA, the CDR3 is TGTGCCAGCTCACCCCGGGACACTGGTGGCTACACCTTC. This encodes CASSPRDTGGYTF.

The V call is TRBV20-1, the J call TRBJ1-4; TRBD1 agrees at 7 bases. CDR1 DFQATT and CDR2 SNEGSKA come from the germline V gene (reference sequence). CDR3 length: 14 residues. Germline trimming cut 5 bases from V and 5 bases from J; bases unmatched to any gene: 8. The CDR3 bases are TGCAGTGCTCGCCACGGGACAGAAAATGAAAAACTGTTTTTT. Translating gives CSARHGTENEKLFF.

This clonotype appeared a few times. This chain links TRBV15 with TRBJ2-5; TRBD1 agrees at 7 bases. The trim removed 3 bases at V and 2 bases at J, leaving 0 bases unmatched. The CDR3 loop spans 13 amino acids. Germline V gene data show CDR1 as LNHNV and CDR2 as YYDKDF (reference sequence). Here the CDR3 DNA reads TGTGCCACCAGCAGGGACAGGCAAGAGACCCAGTACTTC. Amino acid sequence: CATSRDRQETQYF.

The chain links TRBV4-1 to TRBJ2-7; maybe TRBD2 (5 bases). The CDR3 covers 14 residues. Germline lookup yields CDR1 MGHRA and CDR2 YSYEKL. Trimming stripped 1 base from V and 2 bases from J, with 9 bases between. The CDR3, as DNA: TGCGCCAGCAGCCAAGGGACTGTGACCTACGAGCAGTACTTC. Translated, it gives CASSQGTVTYEQYF.

This clonotype was found a few times. This chain connects TRBV29-1 to TRBJ2-5; 7 bases match TRBD2. The J call may be mistaken, given a closer DNA end match to TRBJ2-7. The CDR3 runs to 14 residues. Germline CDR1 reads SQVTM; CDR2 reads ANQGSEA. Here the CDR3 DNA reads TGCAGCGTTGATGCTAGCGGTGGGACCTACGAGCAGTACTTC. Translation: CSVDASGGTYEQYF.

The rearrangement uses TRBV18 and TRBJ2-7, with D tentatively TRBD1 (6 bases). Trimming took 2 bases from V and 2 from J, leaving 16 bases between them. The CDR3 is 16 amino acids. CDR1 is KGHSH, CDR2 LQKENI, per germline. This CDR3 is CASSPYINRDPYEQYF. DNA for the CDR3: TGTGCCAGCTCACCATATATTAACAGGGACCCCTACGAGCAGTACTTC. Variable domain in full (rest from reference TRBV18 and TRBJ2-7): NAGVMQNPRHLVRRRGQEARLRCSPMKGHSHVYWYRQLPEEGLKFMVYLQKENIIDESGMPKERFSAEFPKEGPSILRIQQVVRGDSAAYFCASSPYINRDPYEQYFGPGTRLTVT.

This clonotype was seen more than once but under ten times. The gene calls are TRBV12-3 or TRBV12-4 and TRBJ2-7, with D tentatively TRBD1 (5 bases). The CDR3 is made up of 17 amino acids. V shed 3 bases and J shed 2 bases, with 20 bases lying between them. The CDR3 loop is CASSFLAYRRTTYEQYF. CDR3 DNA: TGTGCCAGCAGTTTTCTGGCTTATCGAAGGACAACCTACGAGCAGTACTTC.

This clonotype was detected a few times. V usage is TRBV10-3 and J usage is TRBJ1-4; no clear D gene. The CDR3 runs to 15 residues. Trimming shortened V by 6 bases and J by 7 bases, and 18 bases separated the two germline ends. Germline CDR1 ENHRY, CDR2 SYGVKD. DNA of the CDR3: TGTGCCATCAGAGCCGGGGTGTGGGCAGGTGAAAAACTGTTTTTT. Its protein is CAIRAGVWAGEKLFF.

In this sample, this clonotype turned up a few times. V gene TRBV6-6 combines with J gene TRBJ2-3; D call uncertain. Germline V lookup: CDR1 MNHNY, CDR2 SVGAGI (reference sequence). Between the trimmed V and J ends, which lost 4 bases and 4 bases, there was a span of 9 bases. The CDR3 extends over 13 amino acids. CDR3 amino acids: CASSFISADTQYF. CDR3 coding DNA: TGTGCCAGCAGTTTTATCAGCGCAGATACGCAGTATTTT.

The genes are TRBV4-1 and TRBJ2-7, with TRBD2 matching over 9 bases. From germline, CDR1 is MGHRA and CDR2 YSYEKL. CDR3 size: 17 residues. The V and J ends lost 1 base and 4 bases, in that order; junction bases with no gene match: 11. The CDR3: CASSQGGYSGGRYEQYF. CDR3 DNA sequence: TGCGCCAGCAGCCAAGGGGGATATAGCGGGGGCCGATACGAGCAGTACTTC.

The chain employs TRBV3-1 and TRBJ1-2; D is uncertain. V lost 4 bases and J 7 bases, leaving 13 bases between the germline ends. Germline CDR1 is LGHDT and CDR2 is YNNKEL (reference sequence). The CDR3 consists of 13 residues. DNA for the CDR3: TGTGCCAGCAGCCCCCCCACCAGTCGTGGCTACACCTTC. Translation: CASSPPTSRGYTF.

About this clonotype: One end of the junction varies from germline; a read error may be responsible. The J gene is TRBJ2-6, the V gene TRBV10-2; 8 bases map to TRBD2. This CDR3 comprises 13 residues. The germline V gene encodes CDR1 WSHSY and CDR2 SAAADI. CDR3 bases: TGCGCCAGCGCTACGGGGGGGGCCAACGTCCTGGCTTTC. Translated, it gives CASATGGANVLAF.

The chain combines TRBV6-5 with TRBJ1-1; TRBD1 matches at 8 bases. With 0 bases clipped from V and 11 bases from J, the junction kept 14 bases outside the gene matches. This CDR3 contains 16 residues. Germline-derived CDR1 and CDR2 are MNHEY and SVGAGI. The CDR3 DNA reads as TGTGCCAGCAGTTACTCTGGCTCCAGGGGGCTGAGTACGGCTTTCTTT. This translates into CASSYSGSRGLSTAFF.

This clonotype was observed a few times. This chain's CDR3 is CASSLAGTAEAFF. The CDR3 DNA reads TGTGCCAGCAGCTTGGCAGGTACGGCTGAAGCTTTCTTT. The J gene is TRBJ1-1, the V gene TRBV5-8; D is ambiguous. CDR1 is SGHTS and CDR2 is YDEGEE in the germline V gene. Deletions cut 0 bases from V and 6 bases from J, with 9 bases between. There are 13 residues in the CDR3.